These 30 T cell receptor beta chains share one sample of origin, sequenced in a study of blood T cell repertoires in COVID-19. Assay used: immunoSEQ multiplex PCR; TCRdb lists only in-frame clones, some missing. The sample gives tens of thousands of clones, over 80% of which show up once; 13% to 15% is in the top ten. The sequencing sample was made of peripheral blood. The origin of the receptors is a human donor in a cohort sampled during active COVID-19.

The sample holds a few counts of this clone. V and J are TRBV15 and TRBJ1-5, with no clear D. V was clipped by 5 bases and J by 4 bases, with 15 bases between them. The CDR3 extends over 15 amino acids. The germline V gene has CDR1 LNHNV and CDR2 YYDKDF (reference sequence). DNA for the CDR3: TGTGCCACCAGCGTTGAATATCAAGCAAATCAGCCCCAGCATTTT. This codes for CATSVEYQANQPQHF.

The chain uses TRBV28 and TRBJ1-6, with D unclear. V was cut by 2 bases and J by 6 bases, with 11 bases left in between. There are 15 residues in the CDR3. Germline loops: CDR1 MDHEN, CDR2 SYDVKM. Here the CDR3 reads CASSLGGQPNSPLHF. In nucleotides, the CDR3 is TGTGCCAGCAGTTTAGGAGGGCAGCCTAATTCACCCCTCCACTTT.

The gene calls are TRBV7-2 and TRBJ1-5; D possibly corresponds to TRBD1 (6 bases). Trimming took off 3 bases at V and 6 bases at J, with 12 bases between the two ends. The CDR3 totals 14 residues. Per germline, CDR1 SGHTA and CDR2 FQGNSA. The CDR3 here is CASSFTGNSQPQHF. For the CDR3, the DNA is TGTGCCAGCAGCTTTACAGGGAACAGTCAGCCCCAGCATTTT.

The J gene is TRBJ1-1, the V gene TRBV6-5; no reliable D call. The CDR3 extends over 14 amino acids. Germline V CDR1 and CDR2: MNHEY, SVGAGI. The V end was cut by 4 bases, the J end by 3 bases, with 12 bases between. The CDR3 DNA follows: TGTGCCAGCAGTTTAACAGAGTACTACACTGAAGCTTTCTTT. Amino acids: CASSLTEYYTEAFF.

The sample holds a few counts of this clone. This sequence joins TRBV19 and TRBJ1-6; 7 bases agree with TRBD1. The germline gives CDR1 LNHDA, CDR2 SQIVND (reference sequence). The CDR3 totals 16 residues. The junction had 7 bases not matched to a gene; V was cut back by 3 bases and J by 5 bases. CDR3 amino acids: CASSIGPGQNNSPLHF. CDR3 bases: TGTGCCAGTAGTATCGGTCCGGGACAGAATAATTCACCCCTCCACTTT. Using reference TRBV19 and TRBJ1-6 for the parts outside the CDR3, the full variable domain is DGGITQSPKYLFRKEGQNVTLSCEQNLNHDAMYWYRQDPGQGLRLIYYSQIVNDFQKGDIAEGYSVSREKKESFPLTVTSAQKNPTAFYLCASSIGPGQNNSPLHFGNGTRLTVT.

This clone came up once. The chain links TRBV10-3 to TRBJ1-1; D possibly corresponds to TRBD1 (5 bases). The CDR3 has 15 residues. CDR1 is ENHRY, CDR2 SYGVKD, per germline. V lost 6 bases to trimming and J lost 0 bases, with 14 bases between them. The CDR3 sequence is CAISRSGIMNTEAFF. Here the CDR3 DNA reads TGTGCCATCAGCCGGTCAGGGATCATGAACACTGAAGCTTTCTTT.

This clone has only one observation. This chain uses TRBV27 with TRBJ2-7; 8 nucleotides line up with TRBD1. This CDR3 region has 15 residues. CDR1 is MNHEY and CDR2 is SMNVEV in the germline V gene (reference sequence). Losses at the gene ends were 5 bases for V and 4 bases for J; bases not matched to a gene: 10. This chain's CDR3 is CASSPTSDREYEQYF. CDR3 sequence (DNA): TGTGCCAGCAGTCCCACCTCGGACAGGGAATACGAGCAGTACTTC.

This chain connects TRBV30 to TRBJ1-1, with 9 nucleotides matching TRBD1. The germline gives CDR1 GTSNPN, CDR2 SVGIG (reference sequence). This CDR3 is 14 amino acids long. J gave up 4 bases and V 3 bases, and 6 bases lay outside the gene matches. CDR3 DNA sequence: TGTGCCTGGAGCTCCGGGACAGGGTTCACTGAAGCTTTCTTT. Its protein is CAWSSGTGFTEAFF.

The chain joins TRBV12-5 to TRBJ2-5; 7 nucleotides align to TRBD1. Trimming at V came to 5 bases and at J to 1 base, leaving 4 bases not matched to a gene. There are 14 residues in the CDR3. Germline CDR1 is LGHNT and CDR2 is FRNRAP. This CDR3 reads CASGRDSLQETQYF. Here the CDR3 DNA reads TGTGCTAGTGGTCGGGACAGCCTCCAAGAGACCCAGTACTTC.

This chain uses TRBV11-3 with TRBJ2-4; no clear D gene. The CDR3 has 20 residues. V was cut by 0 bases and J by 0 bases, with 21 bases left in between. Germline CDR1 and CDR2: SGHNT and YENEEA. In DNA form, the CDR3 reads TGTGCCAGCAGCTTAGAGTGGTCCGAGGCGAACCCCAGAGCCAAAAACATTCAGTACTTC. It is translated as CASSLEWSEANPRAKNIQYF.

The chain links TRBV19 to TRBJ1-5; 7 bases agree with TRBD1. The junction had 9 bases not matched to a gene; V was cut back by 1 base and J by 0 bases. The CDR3 has 18 amino acids. Germline V lookup: CDR1 LNHDA, CDR2 SQIVND (reference sequence). Here the CDR3 reads CASSIGRAGGDSNQPQHF. The CDR3 nucleotides read TGTGCCAGTAGTATAGGAAGGGCAGGGGGAGATAGCAATCAGCCCCAGCATTTT. Filled out from reference TRBV19 and TRBJ1-5, the complete variable domain reads DGGITQSPKYLFRKEGQNVTLSCEQNLNHDAMYWYRQDPGQGLRLIYYSQIVNDFQKGDIAEGYSVSREKKESFPLTVTSAQKNPTAFYLCASSIGRAGGDSNQPQHFGDGTRLSIL.

The rearrangement joins TRBV28 to TRBJ1-4, with 7 bases fitting TRBD1. V gave up 7 bases and J gave up 5 bases; unmatched junction bases: 10. Germline assignment: CDR1 MDHEN and CDR2 SYDVKM. The CDR3 consists of 15 residues. The CDR3 nucleotides read TGTGCCAGCACCTCCGCGGACAGGCGGAATGAAAAACTGTTTTTT. Its translation is CASTSADRRNEKLFF.

This sequence joins TRBV28 and TRBJ1-5; no firm D call. There are 14 residues in the CDR3. Germline-derived CDR1 and CDR2 are MDHEN and SYDVKM. V lost 1 base, J lost 8 bases, and 12 bases lay in between. CDR3 DNA sequence: TGTGCCAGCAGTTTATCGAGGAGGGCGGAGCCCCAGCATTTT. It specifies CASSLSRRAEPQHF.

The chain carries TRBV27 and TRBJ1-5; 8 bases map to TRBD1. Losses at the gene ends were 2 bases for V and 6 bases for J; bases not matched to a gene: 6. The CDR3 covers 15 residues. The germline CDR1 and CDR2 sequences are MNHEY and SMNVEV (reference sequence). The CDR3 DNA follows: TGTGCCAGCAGTTTAGGACAGGGTGCGGGTCAGCCCCAGCATTTT. Translation gives CASSLGQGAGQPQHF.

A single count supports this clone. The J gene is TRBJ2-4, the V gene TRBV25-1; TRBD2 matches at 8 bases. This CDR3 is 16 amino acids long. Germline trimming cut 2 bases from V and 2 bases from J; bases unmatched to any gene: 5. Germline CDR1 and CDR2: MGHDK and SYGVNS. The CDR3 loop reads CASSEVSGGSKNIQYF. CDR3 nucleotide sequence: TGTGCCAGCAGTGAAGTATCGGGGGGGTCCAAAAACATTCAGTACTTC. The whole variable domain, filled in from reference TRBV25-1 and TRBJ2-4, reads EADIYQTPRYLVIGTGKKITLECSQTMGHDKMYWYQQDPGMELHLIHYSYGVNSTEKGDLSSESTVSRIRTEHFPLTLESARPSHTSQYLCASSEVSGGSKNIQYFGAGTRLSVL.

This chain uses TRBV28 with TRBJ1-5; a weak D match, TRBD1 (6 bases). The CDR3 is 14 residues long. V lost 4 bases and J 4 bases, leaving 11 bases between the germline ends. Germline V lookup: CDR1 MDHEN, CDR2 SYDVKM. This CDR3 is CASSSGQTNQPQHF. The CDR3, as DNA: TGTGCCAGCAGTTCGGGACAAACGAATCAGCCCCAGCATTTT.

The chain is built from TRBV6-5 and TRBJ2-7, with 7 bases fitting TRBD2. This CDR3 spans 14 amino acids. CDR1 is MNHEY and CDR2 is SVGAGI in the germline V gene. J lost 8 bases, V lost 7 bases, and 14 bases had no gene match. This CDR3 reads CASILGGTKEKQYF. The CDR3 region has the DNA TGTGCCAGCATCCTGGGGGGGACTAAGGAAAAGCAGTACTTC.

The chain couples TRBV3-1 (or the pseudogene TRBV3-2) to TRBJ1-5, with D possibly being TRBD1 (5 bases). Trimming pared 0 bases from V and 8 bases from J, leaving 8 bases between. This CDR3 is 13 amino acids long. CDR1 is LGHDT, CDR2 YNNKEL, per germline (reference sequence). In DNA form, the CDR3 reads TGTGCCAGCAGCCAAGAGGGGGGGAAGCCCCAGCATTTT. Amino acid sequence: CASSQEGGKPQHF.

V usage is TRBV6-5 and J usage is TRBJ2-5, with 10 bases identical to TRBD1. J gave up 3 bases and V 7 bases, and 5 bases lay outside the gene matches. The CDR3 runs 14 residues. Germline V gene data show CDR1 as MNHEY and CDR2 as SVGAGI. The CDR3 is CASKPGQGKETQYF. DNA for the CDR3: TGTGCCAGCAAACCGGGACAGGGGAAAGAGACCCAGTACTTC.

The V and J genes are TRBV5-1 and TRBJ2-7; 8 bases map to TRBD1. The CDR3 totals 15 residues. Germline assignment: CDR1 SGHRS and CDR2 YFSETQ. The V segment lost 4 bases and the J segment 4 bases; nucleotides outside the gene matches: 10. The CDR3 protein is CASSDRTGTGYEQYF. In DNA form, the CDR3 reads TGCGCCAGCAGCGACAGAACCGGGACAGGATACGAGCAGTACTTC.

V usage is TRBV6-6 and J usage is TRBJ1-1; 7 bases match TRBD1. The junction had 6 bases not matched to a gene; V was cut back by 10 bases and J by 7 bases. CDR3 size: 11 residues. The germline V gene has CDR1 MNHNY and CDR2 SVGAGI (reference sequence). For the CDR3, the DNA is TGTGCCACTCAGGGGGGCCGTGAAGCTTTCTTT. This gives the protein CATQGGREAFF.

V and J are TRBV18 and TRBJ2-3, with D perhaps TRBD2 (6 bases). CDR3 length equals 15 residues. The V end lost 3 bases, the J end lost 2 bases, and 12 bases lay between the germline ends. Germline V gene sequence: CDR1 KGHSH, CDR2 LQKENI. CDR3 loop: CASSPSGDDTDTQYF. DNA of the CDR3: TGTGCCAGCTCACCTAGCGGTGACGACACAGATACGCAGTATTTT.

The chain couples TRBV6-5 to TRBJ1-6; weak D call: TRBD1 (6 bases). The ends were cut back, 4 bases at V and 5 bases at J, with 12 bases in the middle. This CDR3 contains 15 residues. Germline V gene lookup returns CDR1 MNHEY and CDR2 SVGAGI. The CDR3 coding sequence is TGTGCCAGCAGTTCCCAGGGGACCAATAATTCACCCCTCCACTTT. Translation gives CASSSQGTNNSPLHF.

The gene calls are TRBV10-3 and TRBJ2-7, with a tentative D call TRBD1 (7 bases). This CDR3 is 13 amino acids long. Trimming shortened V by 11 bases and J by 2 bases, and 16 bases separated the two germline ends. Germline loops: CDR1 ENHRY, CDR2 SYGVKD. The CDR3 DNA is TGTGCCCTCGCTGCGGGACAGCCCTACGAGCAGTACTTC. Its translation is CALAAGQPYEQYF.

The chain couples TRBV30 to TRBJ1-3; TRBD1 might be the D (5 bases). Deletions cut 0 bases from V and 0 bases from J, with 12 bases between. The CDR3 is 16 residues long. The V gene's germline CDR1 is GTSNPN and CDR2 SVGIG (reference sequence). The CDR3 bases are TGTGCCTGGAGTGTTGACAGATCCTTCTCTGGAAACACCATATATTTT. Its protein product is CAWSVDRSFSGNTIYF.

This clone was counted between two and nine times. The chain has TRBV13 and TRBJ2-7; D possibly corresponds to TRBD2 (6 bases). Germline V gives CDR1 PRHDT, CDR2 FYEKMQ (reference sequence). CDR3 length equals 14 residues. V lost 5 bases to trimming and J lost 3 bases, with 14 bases between them. This chain's CDR3 is CASSHPTEGYEQYF. CDR3 nucleotide sequence: TGTGCCAGCAGCCACCCGACGGAGGGCTACGAGCAGTACTTC.

The V gene is TRBV7-2, the J gene TRBJ2-2, with D perhaps TRBD1 (6 bases). The V gene lost 4 bases and the J gene lost 7 bases, with 16 bases spanning the gap. Germline lookup yields CDR1 SGHTA and CDR2 FQGNSA. The CDR3 consists of 15 residues. The CDR3 DNA reads as TGTGCCAGCAGCTCGGGTTGGGGGCGAAACGGGGAGCTGTTTTTT. This translates into CASSSGWGRNGELFF.

The chain employs TRBV28 and TRBJ1-5; D call uncertain. The CDR3 runs 14 residues. Per germline, CDR1 MDHEN and CDR2 SYDVKM. V lost 7 bases and J lost 4, with 14 bases in between. The CDR3 region is CASKANDLNQPQHF. The DNA of the CDR3 is TGTGCCAGCAAAGCAAACGACTTGAATCAGCCCCAGCATTTT.

A single count supports this clone. The chain employs TRBV27 and TRBJ2-4; 8 bases map to TRBD1. CDR1 MNHEY and CDR2 SMNVEV come from the germline V gene (reference sequence). V gave up 3 bases and J gave up 3 bases; unmatched junction bases: 19. This CDR3 contains 20 residues. CDR3 amino acids: CASSLRSGGASSWVKNIQYF. CDR3 in DNA: TGTGCCAGCAGTTTGAGATCAGGGGGCGCCTCTTCATGGGTCAAAAACATTCAGTACTTC.

J is TRBJ2-1 and V is TRBV7-2, with 9 positions matching TRBD2. CDR1 is SGHTA and CDR2 is FQGNSA in the germline V gene. The CDR3 covers 17 residues. Trimming cost V 3 bases and J 3 bases; bases outside gene matches: 9. CDR3 sequence reads: CASSFRGGGADYNEQFF. CDR3 DNA sequence: TGTGCCAGCAGCTTTAGAGGCGGGGGGGCGGACTACAATGAGCAGTTCTTC.